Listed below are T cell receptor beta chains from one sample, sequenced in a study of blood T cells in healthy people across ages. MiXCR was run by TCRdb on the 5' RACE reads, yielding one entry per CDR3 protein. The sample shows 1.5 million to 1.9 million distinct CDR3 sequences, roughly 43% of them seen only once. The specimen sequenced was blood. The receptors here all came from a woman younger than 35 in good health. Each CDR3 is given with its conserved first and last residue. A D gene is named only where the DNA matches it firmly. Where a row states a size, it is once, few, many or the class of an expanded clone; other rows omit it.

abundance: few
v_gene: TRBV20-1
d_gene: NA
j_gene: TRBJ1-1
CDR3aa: CSAKSGWGHPNTEAFF
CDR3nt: TGCAGTGCTAAATCAGGGTGGGGACACCCGAACACTGAAGCTTTCTTT

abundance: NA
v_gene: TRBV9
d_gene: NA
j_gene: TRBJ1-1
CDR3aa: CASSVVTDEAFF
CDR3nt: TGTGCCAGCAGCGTAGTTACAGATGAAGCTTTCTTT

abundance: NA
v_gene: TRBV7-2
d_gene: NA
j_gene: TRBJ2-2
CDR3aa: CASSFSRDTGELFF
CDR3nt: TGTGCCAGCAGCTTCAGCCGTGACACCGGGGAGCTGTTTTTT

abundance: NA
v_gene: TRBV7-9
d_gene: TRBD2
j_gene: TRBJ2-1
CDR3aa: CVSSLALAGSYNEQFF
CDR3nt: TGTGTCAGCAGCTTAGCACTAGCGGGTTCCTACAATGAGCAGTTCTTC

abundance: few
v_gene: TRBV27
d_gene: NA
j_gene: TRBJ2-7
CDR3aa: CASSFVGGEQYF
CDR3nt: TGTGCCAGCAGTTTTGTGGGGGGCGAGCAGTACTTC

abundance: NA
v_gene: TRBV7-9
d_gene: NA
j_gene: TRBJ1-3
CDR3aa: CASSPRDGPGNTIYF
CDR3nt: TGTGCCAGCAGCCCCCGGGACGGACCTGGAAACACCATATATTTT

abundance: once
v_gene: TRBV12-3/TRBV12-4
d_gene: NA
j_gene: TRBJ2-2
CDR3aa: CASIRTLARRDTGELFF
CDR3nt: TGTGCCAGCATTAGGACCCTAGCGCGACGGGACACCGGGGAGCTGTTTTTT

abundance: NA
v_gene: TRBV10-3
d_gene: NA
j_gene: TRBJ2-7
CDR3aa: CAVSPQGHEQYF
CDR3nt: TGTGCCGTCAGTCCACAGGGCCACGAGCAGTACTTC

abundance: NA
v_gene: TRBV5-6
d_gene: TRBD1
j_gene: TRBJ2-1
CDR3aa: CASSSSGTGDNEQFF
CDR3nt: TGTGCCAGCAGCTCCTCCGGGACAGGGGACAATGAGCAGTTCTTC

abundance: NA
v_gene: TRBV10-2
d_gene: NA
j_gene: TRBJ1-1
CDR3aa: CASSGPQGRLSNTEAFF
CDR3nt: TGCGCCAGCAGTGGCCCGCAGGGACGGCTGTCGAACACTGAAGCTTTCTTT

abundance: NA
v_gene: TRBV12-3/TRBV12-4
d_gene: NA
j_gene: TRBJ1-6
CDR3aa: CASSSGVNSPLHF
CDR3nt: TGTGCCAGCAGTTCGGGGGTCAACTCACCCCTCCACTTT

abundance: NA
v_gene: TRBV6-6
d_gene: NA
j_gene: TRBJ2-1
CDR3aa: CACAAYNEQFF
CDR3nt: TGTGCCTGTGCAGCATACAATGAGCAGTTCTTC

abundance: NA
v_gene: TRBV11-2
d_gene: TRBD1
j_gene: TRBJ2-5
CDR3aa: CASSLGQGFFEQYF
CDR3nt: TGTGCCAGCAGCTTGGGACAGGGATTTTTTGAGCAGTACTTC

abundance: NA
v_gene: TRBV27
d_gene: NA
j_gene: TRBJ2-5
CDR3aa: CTSSLFFGLRGETQYF
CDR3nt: TGTACCAGCAGTTTATTCTTCGGTCTGAGGGGTGAGACCCAGTACTTC

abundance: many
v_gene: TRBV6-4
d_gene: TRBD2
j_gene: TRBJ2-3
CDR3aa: CASSDEAGGTDTQYF
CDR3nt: TGTGCCAGCAGTGACGAAGCGGGGGGCACAGATACGCAGTATTTT

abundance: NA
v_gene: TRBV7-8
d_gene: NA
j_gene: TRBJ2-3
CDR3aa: CASSLGVLRPSTDTQYF
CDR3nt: TGTGCCAGCAGCCTCGGGGTGCTGAGGCCTAGCACAGATACGCAGTATTTT

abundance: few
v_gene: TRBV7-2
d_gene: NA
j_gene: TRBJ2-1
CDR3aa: CASSPRLLYNEQFF
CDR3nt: TGTGCCAGCAGCCCTCGTTTGCTATACAATGAGCAGTTCTTC

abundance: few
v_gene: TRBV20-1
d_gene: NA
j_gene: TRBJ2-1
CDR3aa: CSARDRSGPSYNEQFF
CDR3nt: TGCAGTGCTAGAGATCGAAGCGGGCCCTCCTACAATGAGCAGTTCTTC

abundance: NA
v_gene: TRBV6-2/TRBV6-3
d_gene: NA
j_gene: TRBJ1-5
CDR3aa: CASNPRGSGNQPQHF
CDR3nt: TGTGCCAGCAATCCGAGGGGGAGTGGAAATCAGCCCCAGCATTTT

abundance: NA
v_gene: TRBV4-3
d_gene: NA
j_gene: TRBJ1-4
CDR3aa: CASSPYIAEKLFF
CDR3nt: TGCGCCAGCAGTCCTTACATCGCCGAAAAACTGTTTTTT

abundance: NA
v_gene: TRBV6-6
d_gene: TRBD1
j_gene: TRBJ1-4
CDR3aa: CASSLVPGQLNEKLFF
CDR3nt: TGTGCCAGCAGCCTCGTACCGGGACAGTTAAATGAAAAACTGTTTTTT

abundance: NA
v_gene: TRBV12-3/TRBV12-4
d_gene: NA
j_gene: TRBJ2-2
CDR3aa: CASSFSDTTGELFF
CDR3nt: TGTGCCAGCAGTTTTTCAGACACCACCGGGGAGCTGTTTTTT

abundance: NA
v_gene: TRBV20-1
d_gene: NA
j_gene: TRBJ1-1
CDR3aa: CSASGRGVTEAFF
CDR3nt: TGCAGTGCTAGTGGCCGGGGGGTCACTGAAGCTTTCTTT

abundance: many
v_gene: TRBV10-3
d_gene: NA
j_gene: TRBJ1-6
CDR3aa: CAISPVQNSPLHF
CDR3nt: TGTGCCATCAGTCCAGTCCAGAATTCACCCCTCCACTTT

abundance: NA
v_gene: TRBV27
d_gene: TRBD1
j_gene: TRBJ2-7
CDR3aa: CTSSLRSGGIYEQYF
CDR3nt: TGTACCAGCAGTCTCAGGTCAGGGGGCATATACGAGCAGTACTTC

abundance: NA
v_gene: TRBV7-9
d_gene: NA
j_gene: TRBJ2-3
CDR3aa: CASSLAQRTDTQYF
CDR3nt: TGTGCCAGCAGCTTAGCACAGCGCACAGATACGCAGTATTTT

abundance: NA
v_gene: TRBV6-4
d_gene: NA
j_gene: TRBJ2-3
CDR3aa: CASSDSMEGATDTQYF
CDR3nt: TGTGCCAGCAGTGACTCGATGGAAGGGGCCACAGATACGCAGTATTTT

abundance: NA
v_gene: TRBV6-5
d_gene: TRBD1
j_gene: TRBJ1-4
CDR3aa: CASRRTLQGYDEKLFF
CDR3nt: TGTGCCAGCAGGCGGACCTTACAGGGGTACGATGAAAAACTGTTTTTT

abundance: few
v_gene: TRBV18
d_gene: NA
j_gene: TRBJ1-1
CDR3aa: CASSPQRGWNTEAFF
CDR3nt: TGTGCCAGCTCACCACAGCGGGGTTGGAATACTGAAGCTTTCTTT

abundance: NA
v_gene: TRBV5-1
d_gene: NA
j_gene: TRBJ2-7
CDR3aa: CASSLAAGTNYEQYF
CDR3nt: TGCGCCAGCAGCTTGGCTGCCGGGACAAACTACGAGCAGTACTTC

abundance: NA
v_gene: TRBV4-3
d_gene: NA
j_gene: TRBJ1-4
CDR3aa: CASSQDGRGGSNEKLFF
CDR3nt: TGCGCCAGCAGCCAAGATGGCAGGGGCGGATCTAATGAAAAACTGTTTTTT

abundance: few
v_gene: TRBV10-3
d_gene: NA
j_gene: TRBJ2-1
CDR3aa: CAIGDNPGRNEQFF
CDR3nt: TGTGCCATCGGGGACAACCCCGGGCGGAATGAGCAGTTCTTC

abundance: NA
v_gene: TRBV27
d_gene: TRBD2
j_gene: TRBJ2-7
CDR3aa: CASSLAWTSGAYEQYF
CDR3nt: TGTGCCAGCAGTTTAGCCTGGACTAGCGGAGCCTACGAGCAGTACTTC

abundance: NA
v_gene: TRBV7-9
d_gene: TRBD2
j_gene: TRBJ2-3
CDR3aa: CASSPGLAGLNLDTQYF
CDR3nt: TGTGCCAGCAGCCCCGGACTAGCGGGGTTGAACTTGGATACGCAGTATTTT

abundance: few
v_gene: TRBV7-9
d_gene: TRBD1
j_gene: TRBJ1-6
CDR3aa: CASSSGWGTDNSPLHF
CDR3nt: TGTGCCAGCAGCTCCGGGTGGGGGACAGATAATTCACCCCTCCACTTT

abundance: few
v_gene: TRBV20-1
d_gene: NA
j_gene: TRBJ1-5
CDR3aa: CSATWGGYQPQHF
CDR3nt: TGCAGTGCAACCTGGGGCGGGTATCAGCCCCAGCATTTT

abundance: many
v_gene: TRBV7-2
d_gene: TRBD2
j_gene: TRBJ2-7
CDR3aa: CASSSLPGTSGSYEQYF
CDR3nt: TGTGCCAGCAGCTCGCTTCCCGGGACTAGCGGCTCCTACGAGCAGTACTTC

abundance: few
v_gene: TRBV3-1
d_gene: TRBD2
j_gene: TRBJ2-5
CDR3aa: CASSPGLAALYNEQYF
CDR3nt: TGTGCCAGCAGCCCCGGACTAGCGGCTCTCTACAATGAGCAGTACTTC

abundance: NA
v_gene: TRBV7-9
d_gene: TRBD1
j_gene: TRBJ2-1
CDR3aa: CASSFTGGIYNEQFF
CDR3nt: TGTGCCAGCAGCTTCACAGGGGGCATCTACAATGAGCAGTTCTTC

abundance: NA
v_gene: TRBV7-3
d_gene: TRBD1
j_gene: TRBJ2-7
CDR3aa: CASSLTGDRGNYEQYF
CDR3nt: TGTGCCAGCAGCTTAACCGGGGACAGGGGGAACTACGAGCAGTACTTC

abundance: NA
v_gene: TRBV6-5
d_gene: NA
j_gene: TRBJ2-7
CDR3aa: CASSWGVPSEQYF
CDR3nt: TGTGCCAGCAGCTGGGGGGTACCGTCCGAGCAGTACTTC

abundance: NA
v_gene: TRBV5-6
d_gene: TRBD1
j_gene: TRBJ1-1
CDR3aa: CASSLHTGTGYTEAFF
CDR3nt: TGTGCCAGCAGCTTGCATACCGGGACAGGGTACACTGAAGCTTTCTTT

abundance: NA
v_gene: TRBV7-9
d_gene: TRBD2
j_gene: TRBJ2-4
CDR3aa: CASSSRSSGILRDKNIQYF
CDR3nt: TGTGCCAGCAGCTCCCGCTCTAGCGGGATCCTTCGAGACAAAAACATTCAGTACTTC

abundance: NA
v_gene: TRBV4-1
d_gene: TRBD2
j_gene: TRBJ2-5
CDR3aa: CASSQDSPGLAGDQYF
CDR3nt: TGCGCCAGCAGCCAAGATTCTCCGGGACTAGCGGGAGATCAGTACTTC

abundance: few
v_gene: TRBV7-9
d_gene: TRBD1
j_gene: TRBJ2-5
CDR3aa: CASSLEGDSTQETQYF
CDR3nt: TGTGCCAGCAGCTTAGAAGGGGACAGCACCCAAGAGACCCAGTACTTC

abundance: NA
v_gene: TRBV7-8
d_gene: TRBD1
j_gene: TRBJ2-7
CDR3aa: CASSLDGGTGPYEQYF
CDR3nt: TGTGCCAGCAGCTTAGACGGGGGGACAGGGCCCTACGAGCAGTACTTC